The 15 T cell receptor beta chains below all came from one sample that was sequenced in a study of Graves' ophthalmopathy and Graves' hyperthyroidism. Transcripts of RNA were the source for amplifying TCR beta CDR3 regions. First-round RT-PCR employed HTBI primers, with a second-round multiplex PCR after it. TCRdb called the multiplex PCR reads again in MiXCR, with one record for every CDR3 protein. This sample has some 400,000 distinct CDR3 sequences, with approximately 16% found just once. The specimen sequenced was peripheral blood. These receptors all come from a woman younger than 30 with Graves' ophthalmopathy.

This clonotype has a single count. This rearrangement joins TRBV11-2 to TRBJ2-7; TRBD1 agrees at 8 bases. CDR3 size: 16 residues. V lost 5 bases and J lost 2; bases outside the gene matches: 11. Germline CDR1 and CDR2: SGHAT and FQNNGV. CDR3 loop: CASSQRGGQGAYEQYF. DNA for the CDR3: TGTGCCAGCAGCCAGCGAGGAGGACAGGGTGCCTACGAGCAGTACTTC.

This clonotype was counted ten times or more. The chain couples TRBV2 to TRBJ2-2, with D possibly being TRBD2 (7 bases). The germline gives CDR1 SNHLY, CDR2 FYNNEI. This CDR3 contains 17 residues. With 8 bases removed from V and 0 bases from J, the gap between germline ends came to 19 bases. The CDR3 region is CASGGGRDRSNTGELFF. DNA for the CDR3: TGTGCCAGCGGGGGGGGCCGGGACCGATCGAACACCGGGGAGCTGTTTTTT.

This clonotype was seen at least ten times. The CDR3 is CASSESRTGATEAFF. Written as DNA, the CDR3 is TGCGCCAGCAGTGAGTCAAGGACAGGGGCCACTGAAGCTTTCTTT. V gene TRBV10-1 combines with J gene TRBJ1-1; 9 bases are a match to TRBD1. CDR3 length: 15 residues. Germline assignment: CDR1 WNHNN and CDR2 SYGVQD (reference sequence). Trimming removed 0 bases from V and 4 bases from J; junction bases left unmatched: 3.

This clonotype occurred many times. Here the CDR3 reads CASSLASGPGSPLHF. The CDR3 nucleotides are TGTGCCAGCAGCTTAGCGTCGGGCCCCGGTTCACCCCTCCACTTT. The rearrangement joins TRBV7-2 to TRBJ1-6; D is unclear. Trimming cost V 0 bases and J 9 bases, with 12 bases left between them. Per germline, CDR1 SGHTA and CDR2 FQGNSA. The length of the CDR3 is 15 residues.

The rearrangement links TRBV3-1 to TRBJ1-5; tentative D call: TRBD1 (5 bases). The V and J ends lost 3 bases and 6 bases respectively, with 9 bases between them. Germline CDR1 reads LGHDT; CDR2 reads YNNKEL (reference sequence). The CDR3 runs to 13 residues. The CDR3 reads CASSHLGAQPQHF. CDR3 DNA sequence: TGTGCCAGCAGCCATCTCGGGGCTCAGCCCCAGCATTTT.

This clonotype was seen repeatedly, ten times or more. This chain links TRBV5-1 with TRBJ2-5, with D possibly being TRBD2 (5 bases). Germline CDR1 reads SGHRS; CDR2 reads YFSETQ. V was cut by 4 bases and J by 1 base, with 11 bases left in between. The CDR3 length is 14 residues. Written as DNA, the CDR3 is TGCGCCAGCAGCCAGGAGGTATTCCAAGAGACCCAGTACTTC. It specifies CASSQEVFQETQYF.

In nucleotides, the CDR3 is TGCAGTGCCCACGCCGGGCCGGCAGTTTTCGAGCAGTACTTC. Residues: CSAHAGPAVFEQYF. The chain combines TRBV20-1 with TRBJ2-7; D ambiguous. CDR1 is DFQATT and CDR2 is SNEGSKA in the germline V gene (reference sequence). Trimming took 6 bases from V and 6 from J, leaving 21 bases between them. This CDR3 spans 14 amino acids.

This clonotype was picked up many times. Here the CDR3 reads CASTPTQGYRAFF. In DNA form, the CDR3 reads TGTGCCAGCACCCCAACTCAGGGATATAGAGCTTTCTTT. The chain employs TRBV6-1 and TRBJ1-1; perhaps TRBD1 as D (5 bases). The germline CDR1 and CDR2 sequences are MNHNS and SASEGT. This CDR3 region has 13 residues. Trimming pared 7 bases from V and 10 bases from J, leaving 19 bases between.

This clonotype was recorded at least ten times. This sequence joins TRBV10-3 and TRBJ1-1, with D possibly TRBD1 on 6 matching bases. The germline CDR1 and CDR2 sequences are ENHRY and SYGVKD. The CDR3 extends over 13 amino acids. The V gene lost 10 bases and the J gene lost 1 base, with 13 bases spanning the gap. The CDR3 is CANSRTENTEAFF. CDR3 nucleotide sequence: TGTGCCAACTCAAGGACAGAGAACACTGAAGCTTTCTTT.

The table lists this clonotype with a count of one. J is TRBJ2-7 and V is TRBV25-1; D remains ambiguous. The germline CDR1 and CDR2 sequences are MGHDK and SYGVNS. The germline V and J ends were trimmed by 6 bases and 6 bases, with 21 bases remaining between them. This CDR3 is built from 15 residues. The CDR3 nucleotides are TGTGCCAGCAGCGCATTAACCGGGCCTTCTCTCGAGCAGTACTTC. Translation gives CASSALTGPSLEQYF.

The J gene is TRBJ1-1, the V gene TRBV6-1, with 7 bases identical to TRBD1. The germline V gene has CDR1 MNHNS and CDR2 SASEGT. CDR3 length: 14 amino acids. V trimming: 8 bases; J trimming: 1 base; junction bases outside the gene matches: 7. The CDR3 sequence: CASQSGTANTEAFF. The CDR3 coding sequence is TGTGCCAGCCAGAGCGGGACAGCGAACACTGAAGCTTTCTTT.

This clonotype was seen at least ten times. The J gene is TRBJ2-6, the V gene TRBV13, with no clear D. Germline loops: CDR1 PRHDT, CDR2 FYEKMQ (reference sequence). The CDR3 totals 16 residues. Trimming took 4 bases from V and 2 from J, leaving 12 bases between them. The CDR3 DNA reads TGTGCCAGCAGCTCCCCGCGTGGCGCTGGGGCCAACGTCCTGACTTTC. Residues: CASSSPRGAGANVLTF.

Many counts were recorded for this clonotype. This rearrangement joins TRBV25-1 to TRBJ2-5; 9 bases are shared with TRBD1. The CDR3 has 13 amino acids. Germline CDR1 and CDR2: MGHDK and SYGVNS. V lost 8 bases to trimming and J lost 5 bases; unmatched junction nucleotides: 6. CDR3: CASGGTGWETQYF. The CDR3 bases are TGTGCCAGCGGGGGGACAGGGTGGGAGACCCAGTACTTC.

This clonotype was seen repeatedly, ten times or more. The chain carries TRBV6-5 and TRBJ2-2, with TRBD2 matching 8 bases. J lost 3 bases, V lost 4 bases, and 4 bases had no gene match. In germline, CDR1 is MNHEY, CDR2 SVGAGI. The CDR3 is made up of 15 amino acids. CDR3 protein: CASSLAGGDTGELFF. Written as DNA, the CDR3 is TGTGCCAGCAGTTTGGCCGGGGGGGACACCGGGGAGCTGTTTTTT.

This clonotype was seen repeatedly, ten times or more. The rearrangement joins TRBV7-8 to TRBJ2-5, with D possibly matching TRBD1 (5 bases). Trimming pared 2 bases from V and 7 bases from J, leaving 11 bases between. In germline, CDR1 is SGHVS, CDR2 FQNEAQ. This CDR3 comprises 13 residues. The CDR3 nucleotides are TGTGCCAGCAGCTTAAGCAGGGAAGGGACCCAGTACTTC. Encoded protein: CASSLSREGTQYF.